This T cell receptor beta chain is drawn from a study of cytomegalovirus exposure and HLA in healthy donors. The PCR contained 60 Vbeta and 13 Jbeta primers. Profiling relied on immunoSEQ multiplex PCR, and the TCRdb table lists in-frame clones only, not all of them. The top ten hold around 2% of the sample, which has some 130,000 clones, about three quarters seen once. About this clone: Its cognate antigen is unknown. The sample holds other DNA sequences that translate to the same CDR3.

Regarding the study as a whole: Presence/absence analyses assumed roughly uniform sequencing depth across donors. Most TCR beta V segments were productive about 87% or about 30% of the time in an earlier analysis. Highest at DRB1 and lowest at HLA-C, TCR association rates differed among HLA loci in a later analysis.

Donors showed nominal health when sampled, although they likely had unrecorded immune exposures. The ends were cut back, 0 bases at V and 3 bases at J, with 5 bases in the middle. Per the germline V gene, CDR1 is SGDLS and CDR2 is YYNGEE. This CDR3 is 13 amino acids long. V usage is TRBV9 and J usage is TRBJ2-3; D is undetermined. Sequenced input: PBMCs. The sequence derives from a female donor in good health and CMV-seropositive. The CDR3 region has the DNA TGTGCCAGCAGCGTAGCCTCGACAGATACGCAGTATTTT. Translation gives CASSVASTDTQYF.